These 2 T cell receptor beta chains were all obtained from the same sample, sequenced in a study of shared clonotypes between healthy human individuals. Data came from immunoSEQ multiplex PCR; TCRdb stores just in-frame clones and leaves some out. The table lists 2 million to 2.5 million clones, roughly 95% of them singletons. Material: naive CD4+ T cells sorted from blood. Subset defined: CD45RA+ positively selected. The receptors stem from a man aged 18 to 30 in good health.

The chain combines TRBV25-1 with TRBJ2-5; D might be TRBD2 (5 bases). The germline CDR1 and CDR2 sequences are MGHDK and SYGVNS. Trimming took 3 bases from V and 3 from J, leaving 11 bases between them. The CDR3 is 14 amino acids. The CDR3 is CASSDATREETQYF. DNA of the CDR3: TGTGCCAGCAGTGATGCCACGAGGGAAGAGACCCAGTACTTC.

This clone was observed a few times. The rearrangement links TRBV4-1 to TRBJ1-3; TRBD1 might be the D (6 bases). The CDR3 runs to 15 residues. Germline V gives CDR1 MGHRA, CDR2 YSYEKL. V was trimmed by 2 bases and J by 0 bases, leaving 8 bases between them. The CDR3 reads CASSQTGSSGNTIYF. CDR3 DNA: TGCGCCAGCAGCCAAACAGGGAGCTCTGGAAACACCATATATTTT.